A single sample gave rise to the 26 T cell receptor beta chains below, sequenced in a study of T cell responses to AZD1222 COVID-19 vaccine. The data were produced by immunoSEQ multiplex PCR, yet TCRdb's version contains in-frame clones alone and is incomplete. This sample has around 87,000 clones; roughly 90% occur once, and the top ten carry approximately 22%. Here the sequenced sample was peripheral blood, taken on day 0 of AZD1222 vaccination. These receptors were collected from an adult in good health.

The V call is TRBV6-2 or TRBV6-3, the J call TRBJ2-5; no definite D call. The CDR3 sequence is 17 residues long. The germline CDR1 and CDR2 sequences are MNHEY and SVGEGT. The ends were cut back, 4 bases at V and 0 bases at J, with 18 bases in the middle. The CDR3, as DNA: TGTGCCAGCAGTTTACGACGGACGGCCAAGTACCAAGAGACCCAGTACTTC. This gives the protein CASSLRRTAKYQETQYF.

The chain has TRBV5-8 and TRBJ2-1; no definite D call. The germline V and J ends were trimmed by 4 bases and 2 bases, with 4 bases remaining between them. CDR3 length equals 12 residues. Germline values: CDR1 SGHTS, CDR2 YDEGEE. The CDR3 is CASSRPYNEQFF. CDR3 in DNA: TGTGCCAGCAGCAGACCCTACAATGAGCAGTTCTTC. Supplemented by reference TRBV5-8 and TRBJ2-1, the full variable domain reads EAGVTQSPTHLIKTRGQQATLRCSPISGHTSVYWYQQALGLGLQFLLWYDEGEERNRGNFPPRFSGRQFPNYSSELNVNALELEDSALYLCASSRPYNEQFFGPGTRLTVL.

This clone was counted a single time. V and J are TRBV5-1 and TRBJ2-5; either TRBD1 or TRBD2 may fit D (5 bases each). Germline V CDR1 and CDR2: SGHRS, YFSETQ. This CDR3 comprises 14 residues. Deletions cut 4 bases from V and 10 bases from J, with 20 bases between. The CDR3: CASSPNSGTPNQYF. The CDR3 DNA is TGCGCCAGCAGCCCCAACTCCGGGACCCCTAACCAGTACTTC.

The J gene is TRBJ1-6, the V gene TRBV7-6; tentatively, D is TRBD1 (5 bases). The germline CDR1 and CDR2 sequences are SGHVS and FNYEAQ. V lost 1 base and J lost 3, with 13 bases in between. The CDR3 has 17 residues. The CDR3 DNA reads as TGTGCCAGCAGCTTAGGGTCAGGGCAGGGCTATAATTCACCCCTCCACTTT. Translated, it gives CASSLGSGQGYNSPLHF. The variable domain in full, with the rest retrieved from reference TRBV7-6 and TRBJ1-6, is GAGVSQSPRYKVTKRGQDVALRCDPISGHVSLYWYRQALGQGPEFLTYFNYEAQQDKSGLPNDRFSAERPEGSISTLTIQRTEQRDSAMYRCASSLGSGQGYNSPLHFGNGTRLTVT.

The chain couples TRBV10-3 to TRBJ1-2, with unresolved D. V lost 0 bases and J 6 bases, leaving 14 bases between the germline ends. CDR3 length equals 15 residues. From germline, CDR1 is ENHRY and CDR2 SYGVKD. The DNA of the CDR3 is TGTGCCATCAGTGAGTCTCTGCGGGGTTCGGATGGCTACACCTTC. Translation gives CAISESLRGSDGYTF.

The rearrangement joins TRBV7-3 to TRBJ1-2; D not resolved. From germline, CDR1 is SGHTA and CDR2 FQGTGA. The germline V and J ends were trimmed by 1 base and 5 bases, with 17 bases remaining between them. The CDR3 covers 16 residues. The CDR3 sequence is CASSLRPRGQLYGYTF. The CDR3 DNA reads TGTGCCAGCAGCTTAAGGCCGAGAGGCCAACTGTATGGCTACACCTTC.

The genes are TRBV27 and TRBJ1-2; possibly TRBD1 for D (6 bases). The V and J ends lost 3 bases and 8 bases respectively, with 16 bases between them. The CDR3 is made up of 14 amino acids. In germline, CDR1 is MNHEY, CDR2 SMNVEV (reference sequence). CDR3 sequence (DNA): TGTGCCAGCAGTTTGCGTGTGGGGGGCGCAGGCTACACCTTC. Translating gives CASSLRVGGAGYTF.

The chain employs TRBV5-4 and TRBJ1-1, with D uncertain. CDR3 length: 13 residues. Germline V gene sequence: CDR1 SGHNT, CDR2 YYREEE (reference sequence). Trimming pared 4 bases from V and 1 base from J, leaving 8 bases between. The CDR3 DNA follows: TGTGCCAGCAGCATAGCTTCGAACACTGAAGCTTTCTTT. This encodes CASSIASNTEAFF.

The chain is built from TRBV19 and TRBJ1-2; no firm D call. The V and J ends lost 6 bases and 3 bases respectively, with 11 bases between them. This CDR3 contains 13 residues. Germline loops: CDR1 LNHDA, CDR2 SQIVND (reference sequence). CDR3 loop: CASSRGPYYGYTF. The CDR3 coding sequence is TGTGCCAGTAGCCGCGGGCCCTACTATGGCTACACCTTC. The variable domain in full, with the rest retrieved from reference TRBV19 and TRBJ1-2, is DGGITQSPKYLFRKEGQNVTLSCEQNLNHDAMYWYRQDPGQGLRLIYYSQIVNDFQKGDIAEGYSVSREKKESFPLTVTSAQKNPTAFYLCASSRGPYYGYTFGSGTRLTVV.

The rearrangement joins TRBV4-1 to TRBJ1-2; 9 bases fit TRBD1. The CDR3 loop spans 13 amino acids. Germline V CDR1 and CDR2: MGHRA, YSYEKL. Losses at the gene ends were 5 bases for V and 4 bases for J; bases not matched to a gene: 2. The CDR3 region is CASSEQGAYGYTF. The CDR3 DNA reads as TGCGCCAGCAGCGAACAGGGGGCCTATGGCTACACCTTC.

This clone showed up many times. The chain has TRBV28 and TRBJ2-7, with 7 bases fitting TRBD1. J was trimmed by 4 bases and V by 7 bases; bases with no gene match: 7. The CDR3 runs 13 residues. In germline, CDR1 is MDHEN, CDR2 SYDVKM. The CDR3 sequence is CASKTGTTYEQYF. The CDR3 bases are TGTGCCAGCAAGACAGGGACGACTTACGAGCAGTACTTC. Using reference TRBV28 and TRBJ2-7 for the parts outside the CDR3, the full variable domain is DVKVTQSSRYLVKRTGEKVFLECVQDMDHENMFWYRQDPGLGLRLIYFSYDVKMKEKGDIPEGYSVSREKKERFSLILESASTNQTSMYLCASKTGTTYEQYFGPGTRLTVT.

This chain links TRBV6-5 with TRBJ1-1; possibly TRBD1 for D (5 bases). CDR3 length: 14 amino acids. CDR1 and CDR2 from the germline V gene are MNHEY and SVGAGI. Trimming took off 4 bases at V and 5 bases at J, with 14 bases between the two ends. The CDR3 sequence: CASSWTGTGTEAFF. The CDR3 DNA follows: TGTGCCAGCAGTTGGACCGGGACCGGTACTGAAGCTTTCTTT.

V is TRBV4-1 and J is TRBJ1-4; 8 bases align to TRBD1. Losses at the gene ends were 5 bases for V and 7 bases for J; bases not matched to a gene: 12. The germline gives CDR1 MGHRA, CDR2 YSYEKL. CDR3 length equals 16 residues. The CDR3 reads CASSSYSRGLAEKLFF. The CDR3 coding sequence is TGCGCCAGCAGCTCTTACTCCAGGGGGCTGGCTGAAAAACTGTTTTTT.

V usage is TRBV28 and J usage is TRBJ2-7; 9 nucleotides align to TRBD1. The CDR3 loop spans 15 amino acids. Germline CDR1 and CDR2: MDHEN and SYDVKM. The V gene end was trimmed by 2 bases and the J gene end by 5 bases; junction bases not matched to a gene: 7. CDR3 residues: CASSLAQGASDEQYF. The CDR3 region has the DNA TGTGCCAGCAGTTTAGCACAGGGGGCAAGTGACGAGCAGTACTTC. Full variable domain (missing parts from reference TRBV28 and TRBJ2-7): DVKVTQSSRYLVKRTGEKVFLECVQDMDHENMFWYRQDPGLGLRLIYFSYDVKMKEKGDIPEGYSVSREKKERFSLILESASTNQTSMYLCASSLAQGASDEQYFGPGTRLTVT.

The CDR3: CASSPAGTSGGVRNEQFF. CDR3 DNA sequence: TGTGCCAGCAGCCCGGCTGGGACTAGCGGGGGGGTTCGCAATGAGCAGTTCTTC. V gene TRBV5-8 combines with J gene TRBJ2-1; 16 bases line up with TRBD2. V trimming: 4 bases; J trimming: 6 bases; junction bases outside the gene matches: 10. CDR3 length: 18 residues. CDR1 and CDR2 from the germline V gene are SGHTS and YDEGEE. The variable domain in full, with the rest retrieved from reference TRBV5-8 and TRBJ2-1, is EAGVTQSPTHLIKTRGQQATLRCSPISGHTSVYWYQQALGLGLQFLLWYDEGEERNRGNFPPRFSGRQFPNYSSELNVNALELEDSALYLCASSPAGTSGGVRNEQFFGPGTRLTVL.

This chain connects TRBV7-2 to TRBJ1-3, with D uncertain. The CDR3 length is 14 residues. CDR1 is SGHTA and CDR2 is FQGNSA in the germline V gene. V was trimmed by 0 bases and J by 4 bases, leaving 7 bases between them. In DNA, the CDR3 is TGTGCCAGCAGCTTAGCAAGTCAGGGAAACACCATATATTTT. As protein: CASSLASQGNTIYF.

V and J are TRBV2 and TRBJ1-1; D call uncertain. Deletions cut 2 bases from V and 1 base from J, with 11 bases between. Looked up from germline, CDR1 is SNHLY and CDR2 is FYNNEI. The CDR3 is 15 residues long. CDR3 region: CASSELGSGNTEAFF. The CDR3 DNA is TGTGCCAGCAGTGAATTGGGGTCGGGGAACACTGAAGCTTTCTTT. The variable domain in full, completed from reference TRBV2 and TRBJ1-1, reads EPEVTQTPSHQVTQMGQEVILRCVPISNHLYFYWYRQILGQKVEFLVSFYNNEISEKSEIFDDQFSVERPDGSNFTLKIRSTKLEDSAMYFCASSELGSGNTEAFFGQGTRLTVV.

The chain employs TRBV28 and TRBJ1-6; D remains ambiguous. Trimming removed 7 bases at V and 8 bases at J, with 9 bases between. Germline V gene data show CDR1 as MDHEN and CDR2 as SYDVKM. The CDR3 totals 12 residues. The CDR3 loop reads CASKLSDSPLHF. Written as DNA, the CDR3 is TGTGCCAGCAAGTTGAGTGATTCACCCCTCCACTTT.

This chain joins TRBV6-5 and TRBJ2-1; TRBD2 agrees at 13 bases. The CDR3 runs 16 residues. Germline lookup yields CDR1 MNHEY and CDR2 SVGAGI. Unmatched junction bases numbered 3, after V lost 0 bases and J lost 7 bases. CDR3 sequence: CASSYSILAGGNEQFF. CDR3 DNA sequence: TGTGCCAGCAGTTACTCGATACTAGCGGGGGGGAATGAGCAGTTCTTC.

This sequence joins TRBV7-3 and TRBJ1-1; D remains ambiguous. V lost 5 bases to trimming and J lost 6 bases, with 13 bases between them. Germline V lookup: CDR1 SGHTA, CDR2 FQGTGA. The CDR3 sequence is 13 residues long. CDR3 nucleotides: TGTGCCAGCAGCCTAAGTTCGGACTCTGAAGCTTTCTTT. This translates into CASSLSSDSEAFF.

The chain links TRBV2 to TRBJ1-2; no clear D gene. This CDR3 is built from 13 residues. Germline V CDR1 and CDR2: SNHLY, FYNNEI. Deletions cut 4 bases from V and 4 bases from J, with 10 bases between. Written as DNA, the CDR3 is TGTGCCAGCAGTGCCGAGGGCGCCTATGGCTACACCTTC. It yields the protein CASSAEGAYGYTF.

The CDR3 region is CASSEEVTSTLHF. The CDR3 coding sequence is TGTGCCAGCAGTGAGGAGGTCACTAGCACCCTCCACTTT. The V and J genes are TRBV2 and TRBJ1-6; D unresolved. V shed 3 bases and J shed 14 bases, with 14 bases lying between them. The CDR3 covers 13 residues. Germline assignment: CDR1 SNHLY and CDR2 FYNNEI.

V and J are TRBV30 and TRBJ1-6, with TRBD1 matching over 7 bases. The CDR3 length is 15 residues. The J segment lost 8 bases and the V segment lost 0 bases, leaving 7 bases of the junction unmatched. In germline, CDR1 is GTSNPN, CDR2 SVGIG (reference sequence). CDR3 nucleotide sequence: TGTGCCTGGAGTGTTGCCCGGGACAGCTATTCACCCCTCCACTTT. As protein: CAWSVARDSYSPLHF.

V and J are TRBV19 and TRBJ1-5; D unresolved. V was shortened by 1 base and J by 1 base, with 8 bases between the two germline ends. The CDR3 is made up of 15 amino acids. Looked up from germline, CDR1 is LNHDA and CDR2 is SQIVND (reference sequence). The CDR3 loop reads CASSIVGRSNQPQHF. In DNA form, the CDR3 reads TGTGCCAGTAGTATAGTGGGCAGAAGCAATCAGCCCCAGCATTTT.

This chain joins TRBV4-3 and TRBJ2-7, with D possibly being TRBD1 (6 bases). The CDR3 sequence is 16 residues long. Trimming took off 0 bases at V and 3 bases at J, with 15 bases between the two ends. Germline lookup yields CDR1 LGHNA and CDR2 YSLEER. The CDR3: CASSQDRRTVIYEQYF. Here the CDR3 DNA reads TGCGCCAGCAGCCAAGATCGTCGGACAGTCATCTACGAGCAGTACTTC.

This chain links TRBV19 with TRBJ1-1, with 7 bases aligning to TRBD1. Germline loops: CDR1 LNHDA, CDR2 SQIVND (reference sequence). The CDR3 spans 16 residues. V lost 5 bases to trimming and J lost 0 bases; unmatched junction nucleotides: 9. The CDR3 loop is CASSPRGGQLNTEAFF. CDR3 DNA sequence: TGTGCCAGTAGTCCCCGAGGGGGACAGTTGAACACTGAAGCTTTCTTT.